The TCR beta chain under discussion was sequenced for a study of naive and memory T cell subsets. An equimolar mix of two oligonucleotides served as the beta constant-region primer for TRBC1 and TRBC2. Four rounds of PCR amplified the ligated cDNA using nested alpha and beta constant-region primers plus SP2. TCRdb re-called the UMI-ligation and nested PCR reads with MiXCR, one entry per CDR3 protein. The sample records roughly 130,000 distinct CDR3 sequences, roughly 36% being singletons. This clonotype has a handful of counts. Trimming removed 1 base from V and 1 base from J, with 11 bases in between. The CDR3 sequence is 15 residues long. Germline V gene lookup returns CDR1 DFQATT and CDR2 SNEGSKA (reference sequence).

The receptor was isolated from a human donor in good health. What was sequenced was central memory CD4+ T cells from blood. The V call is TRBV20-1, the J call TRBJ1-3; no clear D. CDR3 amino acids: CSARAPDGSGNTIYF. CDR3 sequence (DNA): TGCAGTGCTAGAGCCCCGGACGGATCTGGAAACACCATATATTTT.